The present entry profiles one TCR beta chain with its context. Time point specified: blood from clinic visit 5 months post-surgery; TSC patient then seizure free. Surgery cases with the highest brain T cell transcript signatures were chosen for sequencing. The CDR3 has 15 residues. The trim removed 3 bases at V and 6 bases at J, leaving 8 bases unmatched. Germline-derived CDR1 and CDR2 are SNHLY and FYNNEI. The record originates from a study of brain T cells in children with intractable seizures. Data came from immunoSEQ multiplex PCR; TCRdb stores just in-frame clones and leaves some out. The sample records about 340,000 clones, about 93% being singletons.

The source material was peripheral blood, sampled more than 4 months after surgery. The TCR comes from a boy under two years old with tuberous sclerosis and intractable seizures. The chain uses TRBV2 and TRBJ2-1, with 7 bases fitting TRBD2. CDR3 protein: CASSDWWEGLNEQFF. In nucleotides, the CDR3 is TGTGCCAGCAGTGATTGGTGGGAGGGCCTCAATGAGCAGTTCTTC.